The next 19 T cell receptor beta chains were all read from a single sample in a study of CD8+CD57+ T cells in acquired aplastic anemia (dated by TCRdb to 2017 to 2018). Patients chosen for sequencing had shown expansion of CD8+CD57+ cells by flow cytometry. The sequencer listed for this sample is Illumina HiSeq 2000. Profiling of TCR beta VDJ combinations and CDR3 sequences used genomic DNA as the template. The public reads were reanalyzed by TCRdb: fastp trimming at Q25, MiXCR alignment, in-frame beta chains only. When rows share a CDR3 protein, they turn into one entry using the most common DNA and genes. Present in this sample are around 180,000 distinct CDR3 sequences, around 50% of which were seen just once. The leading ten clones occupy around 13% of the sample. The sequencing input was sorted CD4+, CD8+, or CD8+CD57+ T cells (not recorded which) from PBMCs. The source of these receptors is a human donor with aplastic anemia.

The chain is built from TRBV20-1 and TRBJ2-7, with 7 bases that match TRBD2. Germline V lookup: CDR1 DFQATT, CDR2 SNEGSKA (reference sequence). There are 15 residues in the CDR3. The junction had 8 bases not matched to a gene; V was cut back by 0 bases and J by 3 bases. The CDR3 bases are TGCAGTGCTAGAGATGTGGGGGGGTTAAGCTACGAGCAGTACTTC. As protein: CSARDVGGLSYEQYF.

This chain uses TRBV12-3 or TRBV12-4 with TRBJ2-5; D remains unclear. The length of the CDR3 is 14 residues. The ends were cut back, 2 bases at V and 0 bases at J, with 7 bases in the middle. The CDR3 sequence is CASSLRSYQETQYF. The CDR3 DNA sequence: TGTGCCAGCAGTTTAAGGTCCTACCAAGAGACCCAGTACTTC.

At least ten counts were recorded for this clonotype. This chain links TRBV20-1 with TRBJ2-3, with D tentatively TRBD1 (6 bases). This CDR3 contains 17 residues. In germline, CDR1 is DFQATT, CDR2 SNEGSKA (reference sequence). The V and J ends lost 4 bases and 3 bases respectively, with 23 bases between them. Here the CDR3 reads CSAKFLEQGNPTDTQYF. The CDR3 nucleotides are TGCAGTGCTAAGTTTTTAGAACAGGGAAATCCGACAGATACGCAGTATTTT.

In nucleotides, the CDR3 is TGTGCCAGCAGCGTTAGCGGGAGTCACTACGAGCAGTACTTC. Protein product: CASSVSGSHYEQYF. This chain uses TRBV7-8 with TRBJ2-7; 9 bases align to TRBD2. V was pared by 5 bases and J by 3 bases, with 5 bases of the junction left unmatched. The CDR3 is 14 amino acids. The V gene's germline CDR1 is SGHVS and CDR2 FQNEAQ. Looking up the rest from reference TRBV7-8 and TRBJ2-7 gives the full variable domain: GAGVSQSPRYKVAKRGQDVALRCDPISGHVSLFWYQQALGQGPEFLTYFQNEAQLDKSGLPSDRFFAERPEGSVSTLKIQRTQQEDSAVYLCASSVSGSHYEQYFGPGTRLTVT.

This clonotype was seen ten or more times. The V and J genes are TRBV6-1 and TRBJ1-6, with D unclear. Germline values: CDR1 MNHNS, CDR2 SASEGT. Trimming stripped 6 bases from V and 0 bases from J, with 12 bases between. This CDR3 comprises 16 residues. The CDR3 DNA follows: TGTGCCAGCAGCCGTGAAGGGAGCTCCTATAATTCACCCCTCCACTTT. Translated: CASSREGSSYNSPLHF.

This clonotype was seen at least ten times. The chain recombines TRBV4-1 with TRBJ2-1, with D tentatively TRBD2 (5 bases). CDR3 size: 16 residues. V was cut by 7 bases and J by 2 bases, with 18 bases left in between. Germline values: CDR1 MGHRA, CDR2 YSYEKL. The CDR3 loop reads CASIRVPGDTYNEQFF. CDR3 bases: TGCGCCAGCATAAGGGTCCCCGGGGATACCTACAATGAGCAGTTCTTC.

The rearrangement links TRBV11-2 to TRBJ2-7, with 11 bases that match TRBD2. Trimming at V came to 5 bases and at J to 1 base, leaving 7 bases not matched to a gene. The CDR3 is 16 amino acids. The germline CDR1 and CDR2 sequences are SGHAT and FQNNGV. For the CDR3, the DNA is TGTGCCAGCAGCCACACCGGGACTAGCGGTTCCTACGAGCAGTACTTC. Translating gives CASSHTGTSGSYEQYF.

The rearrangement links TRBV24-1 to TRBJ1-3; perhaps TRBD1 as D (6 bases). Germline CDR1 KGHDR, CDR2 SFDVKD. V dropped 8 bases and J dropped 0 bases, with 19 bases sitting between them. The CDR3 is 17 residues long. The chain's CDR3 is CATTDRETLLSGNTIYF. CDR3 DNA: TGTGCCACCACGGACAGAGAGACCTTACTCTCTGGAAACACCATATATTTT.

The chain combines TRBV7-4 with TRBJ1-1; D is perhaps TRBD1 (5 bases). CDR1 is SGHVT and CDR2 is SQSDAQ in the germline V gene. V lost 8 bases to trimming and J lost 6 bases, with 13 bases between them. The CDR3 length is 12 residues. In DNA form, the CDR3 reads TGTGCCAGCTTACGAGGGGTATCTGAAGCTTTCTTT. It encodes CASLRGVSEAFF.

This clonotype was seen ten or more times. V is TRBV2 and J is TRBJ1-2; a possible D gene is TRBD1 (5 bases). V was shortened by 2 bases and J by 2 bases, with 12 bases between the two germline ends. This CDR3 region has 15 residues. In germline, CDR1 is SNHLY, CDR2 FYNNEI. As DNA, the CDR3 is TGTGCCAGCAGTGAACGGTCTAAGGGGAACTATGGCTACACCTTC. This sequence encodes CASSERSKGNYGYTF.

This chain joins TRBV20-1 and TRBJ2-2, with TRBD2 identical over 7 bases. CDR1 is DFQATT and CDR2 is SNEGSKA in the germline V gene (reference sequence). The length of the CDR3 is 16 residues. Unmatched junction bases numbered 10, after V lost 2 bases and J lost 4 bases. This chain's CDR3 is CSARPLTGGGTGELFF. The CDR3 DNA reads TGCAGTGCTAGACCCCTGACTGGCGGGGGCACCGGGGAGCTGTTTTTT.

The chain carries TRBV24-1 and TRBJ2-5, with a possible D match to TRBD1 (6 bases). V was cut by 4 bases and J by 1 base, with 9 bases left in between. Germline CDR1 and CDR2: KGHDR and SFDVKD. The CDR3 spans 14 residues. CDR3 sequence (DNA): TGTGCCACCAGTGAGACCAGGGGCCAAGAGACCCAGTACTTC. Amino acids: CATSETRGQETQYF.

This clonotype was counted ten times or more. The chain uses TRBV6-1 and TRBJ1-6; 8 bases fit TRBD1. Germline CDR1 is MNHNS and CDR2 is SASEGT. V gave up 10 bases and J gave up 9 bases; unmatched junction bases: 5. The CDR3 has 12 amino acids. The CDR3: CATRQGSSPLHF. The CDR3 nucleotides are TGTGCCACCAGACAGGGGAGTTCACCCCTCCACTTT.

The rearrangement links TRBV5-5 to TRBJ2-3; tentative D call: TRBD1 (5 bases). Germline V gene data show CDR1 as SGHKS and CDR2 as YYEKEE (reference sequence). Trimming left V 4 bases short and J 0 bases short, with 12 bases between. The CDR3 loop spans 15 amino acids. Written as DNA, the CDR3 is TGTGCCAGCAGCAGGGGTGGCAGTAGCACAGATACGCAGTATTTT. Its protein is CASSRGGSSTDTQYF. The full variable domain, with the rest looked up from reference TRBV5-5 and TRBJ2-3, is DAGVTQSPTHLIKTRGQQVTLRCSPISGHKSVSWYQQVLGQGPQFIFQYYEKEERGRGNFPDRFSARQFPNYSSELNVNALLLGDSALYLCASSRGGSSTDTQYFGPGTRLTVL.

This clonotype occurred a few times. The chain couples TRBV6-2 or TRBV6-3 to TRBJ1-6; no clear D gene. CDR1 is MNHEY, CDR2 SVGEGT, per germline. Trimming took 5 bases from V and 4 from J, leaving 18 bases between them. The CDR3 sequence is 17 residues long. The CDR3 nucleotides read TGTGCCAGCAGTCTCCGACGGAGGACTGCTTATAATTCACCCCTCCACTTT. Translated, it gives CASSLRRRTAYNSPLHF.

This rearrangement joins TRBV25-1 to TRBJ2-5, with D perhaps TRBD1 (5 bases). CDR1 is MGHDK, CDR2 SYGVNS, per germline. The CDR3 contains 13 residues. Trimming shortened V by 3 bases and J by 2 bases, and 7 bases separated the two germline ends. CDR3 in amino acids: CASSDRVQETQYF. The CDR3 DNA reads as TGTGCCAGCAGTGACAGGGTGCAAGAGACCCAGTACTTC.

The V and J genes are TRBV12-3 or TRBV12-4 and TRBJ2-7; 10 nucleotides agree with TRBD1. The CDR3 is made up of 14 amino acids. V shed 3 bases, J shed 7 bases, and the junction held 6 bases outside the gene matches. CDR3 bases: TGTGCCAGCAGTTTGGGACAGGGGATAGGAGAGCAGTACTTC. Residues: CASSLGQGIGEQYF.

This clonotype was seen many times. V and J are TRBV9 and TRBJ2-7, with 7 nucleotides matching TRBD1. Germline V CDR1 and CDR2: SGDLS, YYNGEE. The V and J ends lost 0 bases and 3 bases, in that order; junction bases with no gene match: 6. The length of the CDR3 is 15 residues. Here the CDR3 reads CASSVGGTDFYEQYF. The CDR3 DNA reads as TGTGCCAGCAGCGTAGGAGGGACAGACTTCTACGAGCAGTACTTC.

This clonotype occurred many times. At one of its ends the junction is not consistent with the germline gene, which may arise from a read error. The CDR3 DNA is TGCAGTGCCAGAGAAGGGGAGGGGGGCCAGCCCCAGCATTTT. Translating it yields CSAREGEGGQPQHF. The chain has TRBV20-1 and TRBJ1-5; possible D gene TRBD1, 6 bases. This CDR3 is built from 14 residues. Germline V gene data show CDR1 as DFQATT and CDR2 as SNEGSKA (reference sequence).